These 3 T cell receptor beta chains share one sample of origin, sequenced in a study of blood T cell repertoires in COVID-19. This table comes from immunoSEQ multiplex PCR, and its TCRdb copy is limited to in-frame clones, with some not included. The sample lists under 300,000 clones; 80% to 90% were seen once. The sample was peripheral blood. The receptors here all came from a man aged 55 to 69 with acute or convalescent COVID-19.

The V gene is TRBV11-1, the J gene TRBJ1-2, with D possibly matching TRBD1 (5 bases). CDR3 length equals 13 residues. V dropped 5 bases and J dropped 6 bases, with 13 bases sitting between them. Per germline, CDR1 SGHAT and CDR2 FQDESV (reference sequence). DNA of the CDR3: TGTGCCAGCAGCATCGGAAGGGGAAATGGCTACACCTTC. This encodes CASSIGRGNGYTF.

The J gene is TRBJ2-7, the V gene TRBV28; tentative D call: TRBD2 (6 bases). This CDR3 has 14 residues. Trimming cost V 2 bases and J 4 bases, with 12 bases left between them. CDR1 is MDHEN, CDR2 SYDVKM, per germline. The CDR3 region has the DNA TGTGCCAGCAGTTTAATCCGGGAGAGGTACGAGCAGTACTTC. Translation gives CASSLIRERYEQYF.

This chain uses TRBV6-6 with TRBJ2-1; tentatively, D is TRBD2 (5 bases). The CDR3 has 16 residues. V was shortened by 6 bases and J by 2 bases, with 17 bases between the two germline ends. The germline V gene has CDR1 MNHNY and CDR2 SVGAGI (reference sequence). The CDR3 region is CASSHRPAGTYNEQFF. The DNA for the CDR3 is TGTGCCAGCAGCCACCGGCCGGCGGGCACCTACAATGAGCAGTTCTTC.